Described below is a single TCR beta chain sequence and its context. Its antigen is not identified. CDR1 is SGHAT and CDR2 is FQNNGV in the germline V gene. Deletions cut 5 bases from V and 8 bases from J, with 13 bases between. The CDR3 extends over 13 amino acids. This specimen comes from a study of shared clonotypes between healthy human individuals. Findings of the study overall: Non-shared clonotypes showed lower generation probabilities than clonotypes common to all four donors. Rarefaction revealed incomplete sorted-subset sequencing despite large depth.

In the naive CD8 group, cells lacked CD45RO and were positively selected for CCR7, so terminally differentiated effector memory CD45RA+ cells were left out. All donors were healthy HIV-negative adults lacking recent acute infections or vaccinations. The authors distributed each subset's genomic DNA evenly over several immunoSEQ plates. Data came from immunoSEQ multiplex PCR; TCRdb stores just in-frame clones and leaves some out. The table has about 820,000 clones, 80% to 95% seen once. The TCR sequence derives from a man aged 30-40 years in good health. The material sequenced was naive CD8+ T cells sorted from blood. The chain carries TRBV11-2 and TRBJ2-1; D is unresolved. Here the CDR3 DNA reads TGTGCCAGCAGCCCGAGATCCTTACATGAGCAGTTCTTC. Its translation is CASSPRSLHEQFF. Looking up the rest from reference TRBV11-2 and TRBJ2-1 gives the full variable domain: EAGVAQSPRYKIIEKRQSVAFWCNPISGHATLYWYQQILGQGPKLLIQFQNNGVVDDSQLPKDRFSAERLKGVDSTLKIQPAKLEDSAVYLCASSPRSLHEQFFGPGTRLTVL.